This T cell receptor (beta chain) was obtained from a study of blood T cell repertoires in COVID-19. This CDR3 region has 15 residues. The V gene end was trimmed by 3 bases and the J gene end by 4 bases; junction bases not matched to a gene: 7. TCRdb keeps only in-frame clones here, not all; method: immunoSEQ multiplex PCR. The table shows under 150,000 clones, with around 80% occurring only once. Sequencing was carried out using peripheral blood. This clonotype was sampled from a human donor in a cohort sampled during active COVID-19. The chain uses TRBV6-7 and TRBJ2-3, with 7 positions matching TRBD2. TRBV6-7 belongs to the ORF category, with a function that is uncertain. In DNA, the CDR3 is TGTGCCAGCAGTTATAGCGCTAGCGGAGCAGATACGCAGTATTTT. Protein product: CASSYSASGADTQYF.